This is a list of T cell receptor beta chains from one sample in a study of cytotoxic CD8 clonotypes in ibrutinib-treated CLL. Profiled with immunoSEQ multiplex PCR; TCRdb holds only in-frame clones, not every one. The sample lists nearly 300,000 clones, approximately 79% occurring once. The material sequenced was PBMCs, taken at disease progression, from a patient treated with ibrutinib. These receptors were collected from a human donor with chronic lymphocytic leukemia. The CDR3 runs from the conserved cysteine through the conserved F or W. D genes are given only for firm matches. Expanded clones get a size class; other rows say once, few or many, or leave the size out.

few,TRBJ2-2,TRBD1,TRBV7-9,CAQWDRDPPGELFF,TGTGCCCAGTGGGACAGGGACCCACCCGGGGAGCTGTTTTTT
-,TRBJ2-1,-,TRBV10-2,CASSFPSREYNEQFF,TGCGCCAGCAGTTTCCCTAGCCGGGAGTACAATGAGCAGTTCTTC
-,TRBJ2-7,TRBD1,TRBV15,CATSRGQGAGWAYEQYF,TGTGCCACCAGCAGAGGACAGGGGGCGGGTTGGGCCTACGAGCAGTACTTC
-,TRBJ2-3,-,TRBV10-3,CAISEYMDSPYDTQYF,TGTGCCATCAGTGAGTACATGGACTCCCCTTATGATACGCAGTATTTT
-,TRBJ1-3,-,TRBV11-2,CASSLSGRGNTIYF,TGTGCCAGCAGCCTCTCGGGCCGCGGAAACACCATATATTTT
-,TRBJ1-5,TRBD1,TRBV7-9,CASSRGTESNQPQHF,TGTGCCAGCAGCAGAGGGACAGAGAGCAATCAGCCCCAGCATTTT
-,TRBJ2-2,-,TRBV11-3,CASSPYYGGAGTGELFF,TGTGCCAGCAGCCCATACTACGGGGGCGCGGGCACCGGGGAGCTGTTTTTT
-,TRBJ2-2,TRBD2,TRBV18,CASSAGLANTGELFF,TGTGCCAGCTCAGCGGGACTAGCGAACACCGGGGAGCTGTTTTTT
-,TRBJ2-1,-,TRBV9,CASSVGDYNEQFF,TGTGCCAGCAGCGTAGGGGACTACAATGAGCAGTTCTTC
-,TRBJ2-6,-,TRBV6-6,CASTGVSGANVLTF,TGTGCCAGCACGGGTGTGTCTGGGGCCAACGTCCTGACTTTC
-,TRBJ2-7,-,TRBV20-1,CSALLGTEQYF,TGCAGTGCTCTACTAGGGACCGAGCAGTACTTC
once,TRBJ2-7,TRBD2,TRBV7-8,CASSWGGSATYEQYF,TGTGCCAGCAGCTGGGGGGGTAGCGCCACGTACGAGCAGTACTTC
-,TRBJ2-1,-,TRBV28,CASSRSGHFYNEQFF,TGTGCCAGCAGTCGTAGCGGTCATTTCTACAATGAGCAGTTCTTC
-,TRBJ2-7,TRBD2,TRBV28,CASSRLAGTVSEQYF,TGTGCCAGCAGCCGACTAGCGGGAACCGTCTCCGAGCAGTACTTC
once,TRBJ2-5,-,TRBV29-1,CSVYDPQAETQYF,TGCAGCGTTTACGACCCACAGGCAGAGACCCAGTACTTC
-,TRBJ1-6,-,TRBV5-6,CASSPGSYNSPLHF,TGTGCCAGCAGCCCCGGATCTTATAATTCACCCCTCCACTTT
-,TRBJ2-7,TRBD2,TRBV29-1,CSVLAGTVYEQYF,TGCAGCGTACTAGCGGGAACAGTCTACGAGCAGTACTTC
-,TRBJ2-3,TRBD2,TRBV7-3,CASSIKAVAGIDTQYF,TGTGCCAGCAGCATAAAGGCCGTAGCGGGGATAGATACGCAGTATTTT
-,TRBJ2-7,TRBD1,TRBV5-6,CASSLETGVYEQYF,TGTGCCAGCAGCTTGGAAACAGGGGTCTACGAGCAGTACTTC
-,TRBJ2-3,-,TRBV7-7,CASSLTDSFTDTQYF,TGTGCCAGCAGCTTGACTGACTCATTCACAGATACGCAGTATTTT
once,TRBJ2-5,TRBD1,TRBV23-1,CASTRQGRGTQYF,TGCGCCAGCACTCGACAGGGTCGGGGGACCCAGTACTTC
-,TRBJ1-1,TRBD1,TRBV2,CASSERGQGSTEAFF,TGTGCCAGCAGTGAACGAGGACAGGGATCCACTGAAGCTTTCTTT
-,TRBJ2-3,TRBD2,TRBV5-1,CASSLGLGGTDTQYF,TGCGCCAGCAGCTTGGGACTGGGGGGGACAGATACGCAGTATTTT
-,TRBJ2-1,TRBD2,TRBV4-1,CASSQDGGGAMYNEQFF,TGCGCCAGCAGCCAAGACGGCGGGGGGGCCATGTACAATGAGCAGTTCTTC
-,TRBJ1-6,TRBD1,TRBV9,CASSVRQGGSPLHF,TGTGCCAGCAGCGTACGACAGGGAGGGTCACCCCTCCACTTT
once,TRBJ1-1,-,TRBV27,CASSLVPGAEAFF,TGTGCCAGCAGCTTAGTCCCGGGGGCTGAAGCTTTCTTT
few,TRBJ1-5,TRBD1,TRBV10-3,CAISEEQGYGPQHF,TGTGCCATCAGTGAGGAACAGGGGTATGGGCCCCAGCATTTT
-,TRBJ2-7,TRBD2,TRBV18,CASSPSGTSSFYEQYF,TGTGCCAGCTCACCCTCGGGGACTAGTTCCTTTTACGAGCAGTACTTC
-,TRBJ1-5,-,TRBV5-6,CASSFGGALWSNQPQHF,TGCGCCAGCAGCTTTGGCGGGGCCTTATGGAGCAATCAGCCCCAGCATTTT
-,TRBJ2-7,-,TRBV4-1,CASSHSGEYEQYF,TGCGCCAGCAGCCATTCCGGAGAATACGAGCAGTACTTC
-,TRBJ1-1,-,TRBV5-1,CASRGQFHTEAFF,TGCGCCAGCAGGGGCCAGTTTCACACTGAAGCTTTCTTT
-,TRBJ2-3,-,TRBV10-3,CAISEWGGAEADTQYF,TGTGCCATCAGTGAGTGGGGGGGCGCTGAGGCAGATACGCAGTATTTT
-,TRBJ2-2,-,TRBV1,CTSSQRTSWGGELFF,TGCACCAGCAGCCAAAGGACTAGTTGGGGCGGGGAGCTGTTTTTT
-,TRBJ1-5,-,TRBV28,CASRQAGKGQPQHF,TGTGCCAGCCGTCAAGCAGGGAAAGGTCAGCCCCAGCATTTT
-,TRBJ2-3,-,TRBV7-9,CASSLGTDTQYF,TGTGCCAGCAGCTTGGGCACAGATACGCAGTATTTT
few,TRBJ2-7,-,TRBV7-3,CASSQGGTSPYEQYF,TGTGCCAGCAGCCAAGGGGGGACTTCTCCCTACGAGCAGTACTTC
-,TRBJ2-3,TRBD2,TRBV28,CASKPLSGRLDTQYF,TGTGCCAGCAAACCCCTCAGCGGGAGGTTAGATACGCAGTATTTT
-,TRBJ1-5,-,TRBV4-1,CASSIRIGSNQPQHF,TGCGCCAGCAGCATCCGTATTGGGAGCAATCAGCCCCAGCATTTT
-,TRBJ1-1,-,TRBV19,CASSIEISVRYLNTEAFF,TGTGCCAGTAGTATAGAGATCAGCGTAAGGTATCTGAACACTGAAGCTTTCTTT
-,TRBJ1-2,TRBD1,TRBV4-2,CASSQASGQGDYGYTF,TGTGCCAGCAGCCAAGCTAGCGGACAGGGTGACTATGGCTACACCTTC
-,TRBJ2-5,-,TRBV18,CASSPGLIQETQYF,TGTGCCAGCTCACCCGGACTCATCCAAGAGACCCAGTACTTC
-,TRBJ2-4,-,TRBV4-1,CASSQGRVIAKNIQYF,TGCGCCAGCAGCCAAGGAAGGGTTATAGCCAAAAACATTCAGTACTTC
-,TRBJ2-1,-,TRBV6-5,CASSYRPLLYNEQFF,TGTGCCAGCAGTTACAGGCCCCTCCTCTACAATGAGCAGTTCTTC
-,TRBJ2-1,TRBD1,TRBV5-6,CASSSAGTGYNEQFF,TGTGCCAGCAGCTCTGCCGGGACAGGTTACAATGAGCAGTTCTTC
-,TRBJ1-2,-,TRBV7-9,CASSSSSWKVDGYTF,TGTGCCAGCAGCTCCTCTTCTTGGAAAGTGGATGGCTACACCTTC
-,TRBJ1-2,TRBD1,TRBV5-1,CASSVGQGPYGYTF,TGCGCCAGCAGCGTCGGACAGGGCCCCTATGGCTACACCTTC
-,TRBJ2-5,TRBD1,TRBV28,CASNQYRGLWETQYF,TGTGCCAGCAACCAATACAGGGGGCTCTGGGAGACCCAGTACTTC
-,TRBJ2-5,TRBD1,TRBV6-1,CASSATGGKTQYF,TGTGCCAGCAGTGCGACAGGGGGAAAGACCCAGTACTTC
-,TRBJ2-7,-,TRBV2,CASRDDRSWEQYF,TGTGCCAGCAGGGACGACAGGTCGTGGGAGCAGTACTTC
few,TRBJ2-1,-,TRBV7-2,CASSRGLFNEQFF,TGTGCCAGCAGCCGGGGACTGTTCAATGAGCAGTTCTTC
-,TRBJ2-7,-,TRBV5-1,CASSLTRGGFNEQYF,TGCGCCAGCAGCCTCACCCGGGGTGGGTTCAACGAGCAGTACTTC
-,TRBJ2-5,-,TRBV6-5,CASSLGHQETQYF,TGTGCCAGCAGTCTGGGACACCAAGAGACCCAGTACTTC
-,TRBJ1-1,-,TRBV18,CASSVGEGTEAFF,TGTGCCAGCTCAGTAGGGGAGGGAACTGAAGCTTTCTTT
-,TRBJ1-1,-,TRBV11-2,CASSYMGRAWAEAFF,TGTGCCAGCAGCTATATGGGGAGGGCATGGGCTGAAGCTTTCTTT
-,TRBJ1-1,-,TRBV27,CASSLLAGVNTEAFF,TGTGCCAGCAGTTTATTGGCAGGGGTGAACACTGAAGCTTTCTTT
-,TRBJ2-7,-,TRBV29-1,CSVVGGTYEQYF,TGCAGCGTTGTTGGGGGGACCTACGAGCAGTACTTC
-,TRBJ1-4,-,TRBV5-1,CASSFEGALGLNPNEKLFF,TGCGCCAGCAGCTTTGAAGGGGCGCTTGGTCTTAATCCAAATGAAAAACTGTTTTTT